This TCR beta chain was found in a study of CD8+ T cells in alopecia areata. Study summary: Among treated patients, oral tofacitinib was administered at 5 to 10 mg twice daily. Tofacitinib continued for 6 to 18 months and was then withheld for 6 months. Study findings and constraints: Scalp and blood samples kept many expanded lesional clones throughout tofacitinib.

To note about this clone: No antigen is known for it.

Treatment in this sample: oral pan-JAK inhibitor, 5-10 mg twice daily. Peripheral blood and lesional scalp punch biopsies were taken from alopecia areata patients. Germline loops: CDR1 SNHLY, CDR2 FYNNEI. The V and J ends lost 4 bases and 14 bases, in that order; junction bases with no gene match: 8. The CDR3 has 12 amino acids. Extraction and reverse transcription of RNA yielded cDNA as the sequencing template. Assay: immunoSEQ multiplex PCR; the TCRdb copy retains only in-frame clones and omits some. The sample holds 110,000 to 150,000 clones, roughly 52% seen once. The J gene is TRBJ2-4, the V gene TRBV2; 7 bases are shared with TRBD2. This TCR came from a human donor with alopecia areata. Source: CD8+ T cells sorted from blood, taken at week 4, from a patient treated with tofacitinib. CDR3 amino acids: CASSVVEGREYF. In nucleotides, the CDR3 is TGTGCCAGCAGTGTAGTGGAAGGGAGGGAGTACTTC. The full variable domain, in which reference TRBV2 and TRBJ2-4 provide the parts outside the CDR3, is EPEVTQTPSHQVTQMGQEVILRCVPISNHLYFYWYRQILGQKVEFLVSFYNNEISEKSEIFDDQFSVERPDGSNFTLKIRSTKLEDSAMYFCASSVVEGREYFGAGTRLSVL.